Each of the 25 T cell receptor beta chains below was sequenced from the same sample in a study of beta chain features in type 1 diabetes. Antigens for these TCRs are unknown. Whole-study results and caveats: Among patients with Type 1 diabetes, TCRB CDR3s were moderately but significantly shorter in every one of the four CD4+ subsets.

Every bit of the isolated RNA underwent reverse transcription, so sequencing read expressed TCRB transcripts. Only in-frame clones appear in the TCRdb table, and some are missing; sequencing was by immunoSEQ multiplex PCR. The repertoire has 150,000 to 200,000 clones, approximately 8.7% of them found once; the top ten carry under 0.85%. Sequenced material: central memory CD4+ T cells from blood. All receptors derive from a woman in her thirties with type 1 diabetes.

In this sample, this clone turned up once. The rearrangement uses TRBV4-1 and TRBJ2-5; 7 nucleotides line up with TRBD2. Trimming cost V 0 bases and J 3 bases; bases outside gene matches: 7. The CDR3 consists of 16 residues. The V gene's germline CDR1 is MGHRA and CDR2 YSYEKL. CDR3 amino acids: CASSQDLAGVEETQYF. In nucleotides, the CDR3 is TGCGCCAGCAGCCAAGATTTGGCGGGAGTAGAAGAGACCCAGTACTTC.

This clone was seen only a few times. The V and J genes are TRBV28 and TRBJ2-5, with D tentatively TRBD2 (5 bases). The CDR3 covers 13 residues. CDR1 is MDHEN, CDR2 SYDVKM, per germline. The V gene lost 6 bases and the J gene lost 5 bases, with 13 bases spanning the gap. The CDR3 region has the DNA TGTGCCAGCAGGACTGCGGGTAGGGAGACCCAGTACTTC. Its protein is CASRTAGRETQYF.

The chain's CDR3 is CASNLRGSDTQYF. The CDR3, as DNA: TGTGCCAGCAACCTTAGGGGCAGTGATACGCAGTATTTT. This chain joins TRBV14 and TRBJ2-3; perhaps TRBD1 as D (5 bases). CDR1 is SGHDN, CDR2 FVKESK, per germline. With 7 bases removed from V and 6 bases from J, the gap between germline ends came to 14 bases. The length of the CDR3 is 13 residues.

This clone was detected a few times. The rearrangement uses TRBV5-1 and TRBJ2-4; TRBD1 matches at 9 bases. CDR1 is SGHRS, CDR2 YFSETQ, per germline. The ends lost 4 bases at V and 5 bases at J; junction bases unmatched: 7. The CDR3 loop spans 15 amino acids. CDR3 sequence (DNA): TGCGCCAGCAGCCCTGACAGGGGGTACCAAAACATTCAGTACTTC. It translates to CASSPDRGYQNIQYF.

The chain carries TRBV6-1 and TRBJ1-4; 8 nucleotides agree with TRBD1. Germline V CDR1 and CDR2: MNHNS, SASEGT. V lost 4 bases to trimming and J lost 14 bases; unmatched junction nucleotides: 3. The CDR3 length is 11 residues. The DNA of the CDR3 is TGTGCCAGCAGTGCTAGACAGGGGCTGTTTTTT. Protein sequence: CASSARQGLFF.

V is TRBV19 and J is TRBJ1-2; D ambiguous. This CDR3 comprises 12 residues. V dropped 4 bases and J dropped 4 bases, with 7 bases sitting between them. The V gene's germline CDR1 is LNHDA and CDR2 SQIVND (reference sequence). For the CDR3, the DNA is TGTGCCAGTAGTACCACCGGCTATGGCTACACCTTC. This sequence encodes CASSTTGYGYTF.

This clone was observed a handful of times. The chain links TRBV28 to TRBJ2-3; 10 positions match TRBD2. Trimming at V came to 3 bases and at J to 4 bases, leaving 7 bases not matched to a gene. Germline V gene sequence: CDR1 MDHEN, CDR2 SYDVKM. The CDR3 is 16 amino acids. CDR3 sequence: CASSFALAGASDTQYF. CDR3 DNA: TGTGCCAGCAGTTTTGCCCTAGCGGGAGCGTCAGATACGCAGTATTTT.

The chain joins TRBV5-1 to TRBJ2-7; perhaps TRBD1 as D (6 bases). Germline V gives CDR1 SGHRS, CDR2 YFSETQ. Trimming removed 0 bases from V and 3 bases from J, with 22 bases in between. This CDR3 has 18 residues. CDR3 amino acids: CASSLAPRGRGTDYEQYF. Written as DNA, the CDR3 is TGCGCCAGCAGCTTGGCCCCGAGGGGCAGGGGAACTGACTACGAGCAGTACTTC.

This clone was picked up a small number of times. The chain is built from TRBV5-1 and TRBJ2-1, with D perhaps matching TRBD2 (6 bases). CDR1 is SGHRS, CDR2 YFSETQ, per germline. The CDR3 is made up of 15 amino acids. V gave up 4 bases and J gave up 8 bases, with 19 bases separating them. The CDR3 nucleotides read TGCGCCAGCAGCCGTGGGACTTCCCTGGGGGATGAGCAGTTCTTC. Amino acids: CASSRGTSLGDEQFF.

The V and J genes are TRBV15 and TRBJ2-5, with a tentative D call TRBD2 (5 bases). Trimming removed 2 bases from V and 2 bases from J, with 15 bases in between. The CDR3 consists of 16 residues. The germline CDR1 and CDR2 sequences are LNHNV and YYDKDF (reference sequence). CDR3 nucleotide sequence: TGTGCCACCAGCAGACTAAGCGGAGGCCCACAAGAGACCCAGTACTTC. Its protein is CATSRLSGGPQETQYF.

This clone was detected only a few times. The J gene is TRBJ2-2, the V gene TRBV25-1; D is possibly TRBD1 (5 bases). The CDR3 loop spans 14 amino acids. Trimming shortened V by 4 bases and J by 7 bases, and 13 bases separated the two germline ends. Germline-derived CDR1 and CDR2 are MGHDK and SYGVNS. As DNA, the CDR3 is TGTGCCAGCAGTGCCAGGGAAGTGGTCGGGGAGCTGTTTTTT. This encodes CASSAREVVGELFF.

V is TRBV27 and J is TRBJ2-6; tentatively, D is TRBD1 (5 bases). CDR3 size: 15 residues. Per germline, CDR1 MNHEY and CDR2 SMNVEV (reference sequence). The V end lost 10 bases, the J end lost 1 base, and 14 bases lay between the germline ends. For the CDR3, the DNA is TGTGCCACTCAGGGTCTAGGGTCTGGGGCCAACGTCCTGACTTTC. It is translated as CATQGLGSGANVLTF.

The rearrangement uses TRBV9 and TRBJ2-1, with a weak D call TRBD1 (5 bases). V was cut by 3 bases and J by 3 bases, with 13 bases left in between. The CDR3 loop spans 15 amino acids. Looked up from germline, CDR1 is SGDLS and CDR2 is YYNGEE. CDR3 protein: CASSEQADLYNEQFF. The CDR3 region has the DNA TGTGCCAGCAGCGAACAGGCAGACCTCTACAATGAGCAGTTCTTC. Full variable domain (remainder filled in from reference TRBV9 and TRBJ2-1): DSGVTQTPKHLITATGQRVTLRCSPRSGDLSVYWYQQSLDQGLQFLIQYYNGEERAKGNILERFSAQQFPDLHSELNLSSLELGDSALYFCASSEQADLYNEQFFGPGTRLTVL.

This chain joins TRBV19 and TRBJ1-4; tentative D call: TRBD1 (5 bases). V lost 5 bases and J 3 bases, leaving 13 bases between the germline ends. CDR1 and CDR2 (germline): LNHDA, SQIVND (reference sequence). The CDR3 has 15 residues. CDR3 loop: CASSPRQLSNEKLFF. The CDR3 DNA is TGTGCCAGTAGTCCCCGACAGCTCTCTAATGAAAAACTGTTTTTT.

This chain uses TRBV30 with TRBJ1-2; unclear D gene. Trimming removed 4 bases at V and 0 bases at J, with 9 bases between. In germline, CDR1 is GTSNPN, CDR2 SVGIG (reference sequence). This CDR3 has 13 amino acids. The CDR3 here is CAWKAASNYGYTF. CDR3 coding DNA: TGTGCCTGGAAGGCGGCATCTAACTATGGCTACACCTTC.

V gene TRBV13 combines with J gene TRBJ2-5, with a possible D match to TRBD1 (5 bases). This CDR3 is built from 14 residues. V was trimmed by 5 bases and J by 9 bases, leaving 19 bases between them. Germline CDR1 and CDR2: PRHDT and FYEKMQ (reference sequence). CDR3: CASSHRYGGEAQYF. The CDR3 DNA follows: TGTGCCAGCAGCCACAGGTACGGTGGCGAGGCCCAGTACTTC.

This clone occurred a few times. The CDR3 DNA reads TGTGCCAGCTCACCGACCTCGGACAGGGAAGAGCAGTACTTC. Translated: CASSPTSDREEQYF. The chain uses TRBV18 and TRBJ2-7; TRBD1 matches at 8 bases. The V gene end was trimmed by 3 bases and the J gene end by 7 bases; junction bases not matched to a gene: 8. The CDR3 is 14 amino acids. Germline-derived CDR1 and CDR2 are KGHSH and LQKENI.

A few counts support this clone. The chain uses TRBV5-1 and TRBJ2-6; D call uncertain. Trimming cost V 3 bases and J 0 bases, with 4 bases left between them. The CDR3 runs 14 residues. Per germline, CDR1 SGHRS and CDR2 YFSETQ. The CDR3 loop reads CASSSSSGANVLTF. The CDR3 DNA reads TGCGCCAGCAGCTCGAGCTCTGGGGCCAACGTCCTGACTTTC.

This chain uses TRBV5-6 with TRBJ2-7; 7 positions match TRBD1. V was clipped by 4 bases and J by 0 bases; unmatched bases: 10. Germline loops: CDR1 SGHDT, CDR2 YYEEEE. There are 16 residues in the CDR3. CDR3 DNA sequence: TGTGCCAGCAGCCAGTTTACGACAGGGACCTCCTACGAGCAGTACTTC. Amino acid sequence: CASSQFTTGTSYEQYF.

Comment on this clone: Mismatch with germline at one junction end may stem from a read error. In DNA, the CDR3 is TGTGCCAGCAGCCACTCGACAGGGGATAGTACCCAGTACTTC. Its protein product is CASSHSTGDSTQYF. The J gene is TRBJ2-5, the V gene TRBV4-1; 8 positions agree with TRBD1. CDR3 length: 14 residues. Germline CDR1 is MGHRA and CDR2 is YSYEKL.

There are a few counts of this clone. The chain uses TRBV5-1 and TRBJ2-1, with TRBD2 matching over 14 bases. The V and J ends lost 4 bases and 9 bases, in that order; junction bases with no gene match: 3. Germline CDR1 is SGHRS and CDR2 is YFSETQ. This CDR3 contains 14 residues. Written as DNA, the CDR3 is TGCGCCAGCAGCACGGGACTAGCGGGAGCTGAGCAGTTCTTC. This translates into CASSTGLAGAEQFF.

The rearrangement joins TRBV18 to TRBJ2-7; perhaps TRBD1 as D (6 bases). V was pared by 6 bases and J by 4 bases, with 10 bases between. Germline values: CDR1 KGHSH, CDR2 LQKENI. This CDR3 has 12 amino acids. Here the CDR3 reads CASSDSGYEQYF. Here the CDR3 DNA reads TGTGCCAGCTCGGACAGTGGGTACGAGCAGTACTTC.

The rearrangement links TRBV9 to TRBJ2-1; D is ambiguous. In germline, CDR1 is SGDLS, CDR2 YYNGEE. The CDR3 has 13 amino acids. Trimming cost V 2 bases and J 5 bases, with 8 bases left between them. The CDR3 DNA is TGTGCCAGCAGCGTTGACTGGAACAATGAGCAGTTCTTC. Protein product: CASSVDWNNEQFF. Complete variable domain (other parts from reference TRBV9 and TRBJ2-1): DSGVTQTPKHLITATGQRVTLRCSPRSGDLSVYWYQQSLDQGLQFLIQYYNGEERAKGNILERFSAQQFPDLHSELNLSSLELGDSALYFCASSVDWNNEQFFGPGTRLTVL.

This chain uses TRBV6-1 with TRBJ2-7; 9 bases fit TRBD1. The J segment lost 8 bases and the V segment lost 6 bases, leaving 5 bases of the junction unmatched. This CDR3 comprises 12 residues. Germline-derived CDR1 and CDR2 are MNHNS and SASEGT. CDR3 DNA: TGTGCCAGCAGGGGGACAGGGAGGAAGCAGTACTTC. It yields the protein CASRGTGRKQYF.

This clone was observed a handful of times. The chain recombines TRBV7-9 with TRBJ2-3; 10 bases match TRBD2. CDR3 length: 15 residues. Trimming took 5 bases from V and 5 from J; bases not matched to a gene: 7. The germline V gene has CDR1 SEHNR and CDR2 FQNEAQ (reference sequence). The DNA for the CDR3 is TGTGCCAGCAGCCCAAGCGGGAGGGCCGTAGATACGCAGTATTTT. Translated, it gives CASSPSGRAVDTQYF.